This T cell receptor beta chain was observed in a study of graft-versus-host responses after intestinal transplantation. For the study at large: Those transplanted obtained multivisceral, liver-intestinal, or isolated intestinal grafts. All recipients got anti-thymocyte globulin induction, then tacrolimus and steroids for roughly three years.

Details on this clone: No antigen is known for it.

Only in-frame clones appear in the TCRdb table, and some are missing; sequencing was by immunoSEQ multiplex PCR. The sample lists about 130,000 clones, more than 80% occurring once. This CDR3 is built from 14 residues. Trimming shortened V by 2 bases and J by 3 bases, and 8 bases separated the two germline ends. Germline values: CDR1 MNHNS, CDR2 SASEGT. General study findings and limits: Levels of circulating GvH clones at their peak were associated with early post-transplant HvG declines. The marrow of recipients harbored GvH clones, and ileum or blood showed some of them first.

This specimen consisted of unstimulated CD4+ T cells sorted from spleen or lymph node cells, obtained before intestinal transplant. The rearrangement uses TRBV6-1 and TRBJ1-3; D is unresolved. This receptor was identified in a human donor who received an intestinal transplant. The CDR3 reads CASSERDLGNTIYF. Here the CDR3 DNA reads TGTGCCAGCAGTGAACGGGATCTTGGAAACACCATATATTTT.